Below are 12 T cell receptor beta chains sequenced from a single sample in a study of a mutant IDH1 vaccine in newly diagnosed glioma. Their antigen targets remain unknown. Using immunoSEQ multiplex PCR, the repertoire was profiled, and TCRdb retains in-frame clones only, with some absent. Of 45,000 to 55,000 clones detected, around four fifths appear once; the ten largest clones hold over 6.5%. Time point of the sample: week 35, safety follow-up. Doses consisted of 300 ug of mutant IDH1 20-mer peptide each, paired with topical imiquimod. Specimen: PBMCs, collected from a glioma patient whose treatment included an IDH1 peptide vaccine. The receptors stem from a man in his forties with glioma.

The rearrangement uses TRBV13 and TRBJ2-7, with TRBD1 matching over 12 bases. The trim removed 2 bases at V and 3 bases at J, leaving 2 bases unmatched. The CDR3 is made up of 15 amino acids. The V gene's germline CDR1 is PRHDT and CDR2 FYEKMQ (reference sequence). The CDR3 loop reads CASSLRDRGRYEQYF. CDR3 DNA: TGTGCCAGCAGCTTAAGGGACAGGGGGCGCTACGAGCAGTACTTC.

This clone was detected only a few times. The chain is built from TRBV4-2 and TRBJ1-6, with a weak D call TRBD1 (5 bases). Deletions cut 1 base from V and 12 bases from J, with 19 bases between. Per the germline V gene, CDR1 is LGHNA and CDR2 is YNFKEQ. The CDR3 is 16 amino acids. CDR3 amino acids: CASSQGGGPGGLPLHF. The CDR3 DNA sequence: TGTGCCAGCAGCCAAGGGGGCGGGCCCGGAGGATTACCCCTCCACTTT.

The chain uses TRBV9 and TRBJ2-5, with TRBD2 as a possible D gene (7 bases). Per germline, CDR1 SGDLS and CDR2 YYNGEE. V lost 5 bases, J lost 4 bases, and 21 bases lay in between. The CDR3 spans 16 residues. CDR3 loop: CASSVYGGGAGETQYF. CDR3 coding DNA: TGTGCCAGCAGTGTCTATGGAGGGGGGGCCGGAGAGACCCAGTACTTC.

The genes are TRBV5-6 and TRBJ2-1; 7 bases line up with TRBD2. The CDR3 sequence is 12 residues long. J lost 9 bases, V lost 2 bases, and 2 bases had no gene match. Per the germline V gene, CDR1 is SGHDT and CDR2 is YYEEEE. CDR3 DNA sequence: TGTGCCAGCAGCTTATGGGAGGGTGAGCAGTTCTTC. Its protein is CASSLWEGEQFF.

The CDR3 bases are TGTGCCAGCAGCATCCGGGTTGGCGGGGGGCCGAATGAGCAGTTCTTC. The encoded protein is CASSIRVGGGPNEQFF. The chain combines TRBV7-2 with TRBJ2-1; 8 bases fit TRBD2. CDR1 and CDR2 from the germline V gene are SGHTA and FQGNSA. The CDR3 length is 16 residues. Losses at the gene ends were 5 bases for V and 7 bases for J; bases not matched to a gene: 13.

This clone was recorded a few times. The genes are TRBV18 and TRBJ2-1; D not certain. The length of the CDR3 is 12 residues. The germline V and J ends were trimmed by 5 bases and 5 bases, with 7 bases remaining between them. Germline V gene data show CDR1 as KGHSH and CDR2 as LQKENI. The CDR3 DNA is TGTGCCAGCTCAGCGGAGCACAATGAGCAGTTCTTC. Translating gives CASSAEHNEQFF.

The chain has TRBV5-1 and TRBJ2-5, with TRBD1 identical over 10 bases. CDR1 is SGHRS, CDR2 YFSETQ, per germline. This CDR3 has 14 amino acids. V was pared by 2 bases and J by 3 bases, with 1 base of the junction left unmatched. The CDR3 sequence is CASSFGTGEETQYF. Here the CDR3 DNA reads TGCGCCAGCAGCTTCGGGACAGGGGAAGAGACCCAGTACTTC.

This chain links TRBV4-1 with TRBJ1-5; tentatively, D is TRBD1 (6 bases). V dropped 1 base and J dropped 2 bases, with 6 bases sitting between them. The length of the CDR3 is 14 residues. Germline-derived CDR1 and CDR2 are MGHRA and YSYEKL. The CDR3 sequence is CASSQGQGNQPQHF. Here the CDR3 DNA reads TGCGCCAGCAGCCAAGGACAGGGCAATCAGCCCCAGCATTTT.

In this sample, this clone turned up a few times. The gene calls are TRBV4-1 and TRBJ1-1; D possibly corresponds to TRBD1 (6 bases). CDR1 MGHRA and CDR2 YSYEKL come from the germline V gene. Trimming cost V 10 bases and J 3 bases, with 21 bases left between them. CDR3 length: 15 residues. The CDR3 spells CATRTARGEYTEAFF. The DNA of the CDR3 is TGCGCCACCCGTACCGCCAGGGGCGAGTACACTGAAGCTTTCTTT.

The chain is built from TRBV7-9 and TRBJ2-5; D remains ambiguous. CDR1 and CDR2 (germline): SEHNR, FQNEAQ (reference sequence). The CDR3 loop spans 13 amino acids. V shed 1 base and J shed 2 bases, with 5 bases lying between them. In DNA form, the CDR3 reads TGTGCCAGCAGCTTAGTGGGGCAAGAGACCCAGTACTTC. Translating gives CASSLVGQETQYF. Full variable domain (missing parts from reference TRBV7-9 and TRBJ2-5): DTGVSQNPRHKITKRGQNVTFRCDPISEHNRLYWYRQTLGQGPEFLTYFQNEAQLEKSRLLSDRFSAERPKGSFSTLEIQRTEQGDSAMYLCASSLVGQETQYFGPGTRLLVL.

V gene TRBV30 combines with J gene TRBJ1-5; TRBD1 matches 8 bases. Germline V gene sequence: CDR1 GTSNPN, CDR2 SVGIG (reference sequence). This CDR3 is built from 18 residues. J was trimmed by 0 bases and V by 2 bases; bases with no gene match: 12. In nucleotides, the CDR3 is TGTGCCTGGAGTTCTCAGACAGGGGCCCTTTATAGCAATCAGCCCCAGCATTTT. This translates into CAWSSQTGALYSNQPQHF.

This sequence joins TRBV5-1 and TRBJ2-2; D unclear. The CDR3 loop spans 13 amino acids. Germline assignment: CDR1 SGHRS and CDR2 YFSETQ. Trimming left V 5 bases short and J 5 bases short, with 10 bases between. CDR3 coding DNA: TGCGCCAGCAGGAGTGGTGGTACCGGGGAGCTGTTTTTT. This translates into CASRSGGTGELFF.